This T cell receptor beta chain was profiled in a study of CD8+ T cells in alopecia areata listed by TCRdb under 2018. Regarding the study in general: Treated patients were enrolled in an open-label pilot trial of oral tofacitinib, 5 to 10 mg twice daily, for moderate-to-severe alopecia areata. Human TCRbeta sequencing covered scalp tissue and sorted CD4+ and CD8+ peripheral blood T cells from patchy and totalis/universalis alopecia areata patients and healthy controls. RNA was obtained with the PAXgene miRNA kit for fixed scalp, the miRNeasy kit for PBMCs, and the RNeasy kit for mouse skin. Clonality in the scalp was compared among normal scalp (n=4), patchy alopecia areata scalp (n=8), and alopecia totalis/universalis scalp (n=8). Amplification of TCRbeta CDR3 regions was done by immunoSEQ multiplex PCR using 35 Vbeta forward primers and 13 Jbeta reverse primers. In treated patients, disease severity was measured using the SALT score, which gives the percentage of scalp surface area affected. High-throughput TCRbeta sequencing was used to examine T cell clonal expansion in alopecia areata in both the C3H/HeJ mouse model and human patients. Biopsies were taken from tofacitinib-treated patients at baseline and at 4 and 24 weeks of treatment, and a later scalp biopsy was taken in several of the tofacitinib-treated patients. Tofacitinib was administered for 6 to 18 months, and 6 months of follow-up off drug were then conducted to assess delayed response and recurrence. The paper's findings and limits, for the study overall: During tofacitinib treatment, many expanded lesional clones remained in scalp and blood, and this persistence may partly explain relapse after treatment is stopped. Compared with normal scalp, lesional scalp, particularly in alopecia totalis/universalis, had higher clonality and more expanded CD8+ clones, which suggests antigenic drive. TCR sequences shared between patients were less clear than in mice, possibly partly because of HLA diversity in the patient population. Tofacitinib significantly lowered scalp clonality and the number of expanded CD8+ clones among the top 100 scalp clones. The treated cohort was small, with a single nonresponder, so links between baseline CD8+ expansion and response need larger studies. Unlike mouse skin, which is dominated by gammadelta T cells, normal human skin has resident alphabeta T cells that are also sequenced, and this complicates analysis of the scalp TCR repertoire.

Remarks on this clone: Its antigen target is currently unknown. No qualities accompany the bases; no much larger clone lies one base away.

Interpreted using the paper, the treatment or condition label stands for: oral pan-JAK inhibitor, 5-10 mg twice daily. Peripheral blood and lesional scalp punch biopsies were obtained from patients with alopecia areata. PBMCs were separated by density centrifugation and stained for CD3, CD4 and CD8, after which CD4+ and CD8+ T cells were sorted on a FACSAria. Library construction relied on the immunoSEQ multiplex PCR assay. RNA was extracted from all samples and reverse transcribed into cDNA, which served as template for TCR sequencing. First-strand cDNA was synthesized with SuperScript III using a 2:1 mix of oligo-dT and random hexamers. A synthetic immune receptor repertoire was used to measure amplification bias, and any remaining bias was corrected computationally. As for the authors' bioinformatics: Raw reads were preprocessed to remove errors, and CDR3 was defined according to IMGT conventions as the region from the conserved cysteine to phenylalanine. To get clonality, Shannon entropy was normalized by log2 of the number of productive unique TCRs and the result was subtracted from 1. Whether scalp clones were CD4 or CD8 was inferred by matching scalp TCRbeta sequences against CD4 and CD8 repertoires sorted from blood. TCRdb took this table from immuneACCESS and kept in-frame rearrangements with V and J called. Such tables lack part of the clones; where checked against another copy, unresolved V genes explain under half of the gap, and the rest is unexplained. Clonal size and the V and J genes are those of that table, whereas D and trimming came from the DNA. The sample table lists some 190,000 clones, approximately 72% of them with a count of one. The ten most abundant clones make up 0.95% to 1.5% of the sample.

CDR3 length: 15 amino acids, cysteine to phenylalanine. Only CDR3 DNA remains: 45 bases, in frame from the first base. V is pruned by 0 bases and J by 5 bases, leaving 5 bases of the junction without a gene match. The chain links TRBV23-1 with TRBJ2-7, with TRBD1 matching 9 junction bases. TRBV23-1 is an ORF; its function is uncertain. The sample was CD4+ T cells sorted from blood, taken around week 44, from a patient treated with tofacitinib. The origin of this receptor is a human donor with alopecia areata. The DNA reads as follows: TGCGCCAGCAGTCAATCGGTCGGACAGGGGAACGAGCAGTACTTC. This codes for CASSQSVGQGNEQYF.